Sequencing of this T cell receptor (beta chain) was carried out in a study of T-cell reconstitution after alpha-beta-depleted transplantation in children. Study findings and constraints: One year after transplant, T-cell counts and diversity came mostly from newly produced T cells. The origin of alpha-beta T cells about two months after transplant was reportedly several hundred expanded graft clones.

It was with unique molecular identifiers that the TCRbeta library was prepared. TCRdb fed the PCR reads into MiXCR, producing one record per CDR3 protein. The top ten clones hold around 9.9% of a sample with 300,000 to 400,000 distinct CDR3 sequences, roughly 21% of them seen once. The CDR3 contains 15 residues. Trimming cost V 5 bases and J 6 bases, with 14 bases left between them. Germline loops: CDR1 SGHTA, CDR2 FQGNSA. As to this clonotype: What it recognizes is unknown.

The chain uses TRBV7-2 and TRBJ1-6, with a possible D match to TRBD1 (5 bases). The sequence came from a male patient younger than 18 who had a stem cell transplant for acute lymphoblastic leukemia, so the T cells may come from the graft donor. Here the sequenced sample was PBMCs, mostly from graft donor cells, taken 180 days after TCRalphabeta/CD19-depleted stem cell transplant. DNA of the CDR3: TGTGCCAGCAGCCACCCCGACAGTATTAATTCACCCCTCCACTTT. It specifies CASSHPDSINSPLHF.